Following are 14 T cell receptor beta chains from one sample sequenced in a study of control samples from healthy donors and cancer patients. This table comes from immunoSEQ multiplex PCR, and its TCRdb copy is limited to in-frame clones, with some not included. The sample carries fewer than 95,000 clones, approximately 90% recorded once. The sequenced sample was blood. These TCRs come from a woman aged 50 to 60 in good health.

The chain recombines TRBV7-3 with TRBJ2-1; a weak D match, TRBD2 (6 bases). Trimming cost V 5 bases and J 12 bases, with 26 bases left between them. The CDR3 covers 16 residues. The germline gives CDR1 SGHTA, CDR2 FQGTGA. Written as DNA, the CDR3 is TGTGCCAGCAGCCACCTGGGATCGGGGGTTCCAATGGGGCAGTTCTTC. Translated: CASSHLGSGVPMGQFF.

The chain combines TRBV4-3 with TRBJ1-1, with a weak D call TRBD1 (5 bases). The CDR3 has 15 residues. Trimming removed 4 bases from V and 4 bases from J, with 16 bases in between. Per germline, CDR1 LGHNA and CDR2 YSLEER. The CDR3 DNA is TGCGCCAGCAGCCCCCGGCAGGGAGCACTCACTGAAGCTTTCTTT. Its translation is CASSPRQGALTEAFF.

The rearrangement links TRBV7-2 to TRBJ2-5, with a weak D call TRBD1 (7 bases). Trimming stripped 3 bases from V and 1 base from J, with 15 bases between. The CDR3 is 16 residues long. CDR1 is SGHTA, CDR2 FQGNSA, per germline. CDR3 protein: CASSFPRGDPQETQYF. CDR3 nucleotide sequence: TGTGCCAGCAGCTTTCCCAGGGGGGACCCCCAAGAGACCCAGTACTTC.

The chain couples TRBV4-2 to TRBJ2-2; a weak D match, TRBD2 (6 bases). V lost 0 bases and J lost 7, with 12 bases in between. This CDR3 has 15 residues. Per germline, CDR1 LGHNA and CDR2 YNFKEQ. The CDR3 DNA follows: TGTGCCAGCAGCCAAGATTCGGGAGCGGTCGGGGAGCTGTTTTTT. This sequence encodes CASSQDSGAVGELFF.

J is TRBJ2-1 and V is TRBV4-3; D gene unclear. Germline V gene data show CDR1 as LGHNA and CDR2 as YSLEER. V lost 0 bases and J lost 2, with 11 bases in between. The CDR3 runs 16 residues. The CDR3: CASSQDVREPYNEQFF. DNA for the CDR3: TGCGCCAGCAGCCAAGACGTCCGCGAACCCTACAATGAGCAGTTCTTC.

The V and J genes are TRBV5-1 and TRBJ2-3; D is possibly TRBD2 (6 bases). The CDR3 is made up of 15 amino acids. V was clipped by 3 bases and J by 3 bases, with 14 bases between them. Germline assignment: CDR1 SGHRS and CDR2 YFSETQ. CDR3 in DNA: TGCGCCAGCAGCTCCTCACTAGCTAGGACAGATACGCAGTATTTT. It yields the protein CASSSSLARTDTQYF.

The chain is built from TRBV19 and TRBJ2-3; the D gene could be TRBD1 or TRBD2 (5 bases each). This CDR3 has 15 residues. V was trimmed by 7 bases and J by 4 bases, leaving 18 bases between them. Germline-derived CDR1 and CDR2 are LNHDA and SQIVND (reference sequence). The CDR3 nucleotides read TGTGCCAGTAATAAAGGGACCCTCGGTCCAGATACGCAGTATTTT. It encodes CASNKGTLGPDTQYF.

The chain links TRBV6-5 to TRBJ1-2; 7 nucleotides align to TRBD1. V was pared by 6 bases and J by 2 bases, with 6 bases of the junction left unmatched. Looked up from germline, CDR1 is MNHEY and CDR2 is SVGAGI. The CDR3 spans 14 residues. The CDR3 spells CASRDIQGNYGYTF. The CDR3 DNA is TGTGCCAGCAGAGATATACAGGGGAACTATGGCTACACCTTC.

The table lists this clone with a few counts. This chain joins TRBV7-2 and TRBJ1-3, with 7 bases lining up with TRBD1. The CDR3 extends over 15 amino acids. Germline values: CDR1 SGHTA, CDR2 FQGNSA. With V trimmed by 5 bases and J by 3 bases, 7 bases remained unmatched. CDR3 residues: CASSAQAGGGNTIYF. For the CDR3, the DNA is TGTGCCAGCAGCGCCCAAGCAGGGGGTGGAAACACCATATATTTT.

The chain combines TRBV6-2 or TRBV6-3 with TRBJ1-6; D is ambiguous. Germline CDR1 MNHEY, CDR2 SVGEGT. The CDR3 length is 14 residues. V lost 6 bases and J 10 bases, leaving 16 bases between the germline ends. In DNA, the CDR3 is TGTGCCAGCAGCTTCGGGGTCCAGACCTCACCCCTCCACTTT. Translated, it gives CASSFGVQTSPLHF.

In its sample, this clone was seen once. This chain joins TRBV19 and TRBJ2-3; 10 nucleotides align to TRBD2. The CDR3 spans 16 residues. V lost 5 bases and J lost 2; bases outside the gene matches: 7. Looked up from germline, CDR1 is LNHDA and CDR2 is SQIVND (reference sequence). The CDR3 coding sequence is TGTGCCAGTAGTGGGCGACTAGCGGGCCCCACAGATACGCAGTATTTT. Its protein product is CASSGRLAGPTDTQYF.

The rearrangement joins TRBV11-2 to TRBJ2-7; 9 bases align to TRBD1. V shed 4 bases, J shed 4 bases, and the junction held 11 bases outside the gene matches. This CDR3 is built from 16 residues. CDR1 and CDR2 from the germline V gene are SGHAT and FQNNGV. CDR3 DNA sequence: TGTGCCAGCAGCTATAGACGGGGACAGGGTCGGTACGAGCAGTACTTC. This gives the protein CASSYRRGQGRYEQYF.

In DNA form, the CDR3 reads TGTGCCAGTAGTAGGACAAGTGGGGGGGGCGCGAGGGCTGAAGCTTTCTTT. This translates into CASSRTSGGGARAEAFF. The chain joins TRBV19 to TRBJ1-1, with D tentatively TRBD1 (6 bases). The V and J ends lost 4 bases and 6 bases respectively, with 24 bases between them. From germline, CDR1 is LNHDA and CDR2 SQIVND (reference sequence). The CDR3 length is 17 residues.

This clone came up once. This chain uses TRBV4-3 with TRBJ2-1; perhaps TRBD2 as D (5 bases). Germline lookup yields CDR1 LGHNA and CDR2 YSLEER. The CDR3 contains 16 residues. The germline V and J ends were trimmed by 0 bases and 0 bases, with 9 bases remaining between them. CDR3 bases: TGCGCCAGCAGCCAAGATGGCCGGGGCTCCTACAATGAGCAGTTCTTC. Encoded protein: CASSQDGRGSYNEQFF.